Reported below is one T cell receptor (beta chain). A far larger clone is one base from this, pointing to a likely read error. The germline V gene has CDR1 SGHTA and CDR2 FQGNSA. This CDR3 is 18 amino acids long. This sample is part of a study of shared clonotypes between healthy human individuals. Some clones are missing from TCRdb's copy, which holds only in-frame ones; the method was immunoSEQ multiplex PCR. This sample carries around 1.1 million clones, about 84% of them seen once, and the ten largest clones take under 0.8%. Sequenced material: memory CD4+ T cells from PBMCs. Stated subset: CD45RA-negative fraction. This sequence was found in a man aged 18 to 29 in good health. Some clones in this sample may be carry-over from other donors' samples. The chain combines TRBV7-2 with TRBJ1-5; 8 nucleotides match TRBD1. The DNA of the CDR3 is TGTGCCGGCAGCTTTCAGGGGGCGATCGGTATGAGCAATCAGCCCCAGCATTTT. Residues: CAGSFQGAIGMSNQPQHF.